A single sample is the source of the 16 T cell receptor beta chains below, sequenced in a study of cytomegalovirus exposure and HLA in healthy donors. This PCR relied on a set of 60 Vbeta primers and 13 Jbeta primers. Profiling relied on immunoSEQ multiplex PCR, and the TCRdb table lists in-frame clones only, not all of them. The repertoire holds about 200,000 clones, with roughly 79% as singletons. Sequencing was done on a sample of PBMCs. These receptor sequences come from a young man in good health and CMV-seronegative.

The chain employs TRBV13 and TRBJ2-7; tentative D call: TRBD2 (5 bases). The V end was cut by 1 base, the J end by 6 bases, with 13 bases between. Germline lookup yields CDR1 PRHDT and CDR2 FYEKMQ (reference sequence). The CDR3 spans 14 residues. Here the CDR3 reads CASSLEASEGEQYF. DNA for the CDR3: TGTGCCAGCAGCTTAGAAGCATCCGAGGGCGAGCAGTACTTC.

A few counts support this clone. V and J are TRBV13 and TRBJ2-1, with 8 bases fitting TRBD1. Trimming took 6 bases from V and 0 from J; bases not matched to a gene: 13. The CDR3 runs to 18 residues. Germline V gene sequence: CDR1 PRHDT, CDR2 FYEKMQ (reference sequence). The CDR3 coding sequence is TGTGCCAGCAGTCAACTAGTAAGGGACAGGATCTCCTACAATGAGCAGTTCTTC. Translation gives CASSQLVRDRISYNEQFF.

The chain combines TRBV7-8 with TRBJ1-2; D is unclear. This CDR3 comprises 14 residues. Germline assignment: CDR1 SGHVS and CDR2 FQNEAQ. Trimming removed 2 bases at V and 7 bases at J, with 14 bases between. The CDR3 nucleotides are TGTGCCAGCAGCTTAAATCCGTATGTGAGTGGCTACACCTTC. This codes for CASSLNPYVSGYTF.

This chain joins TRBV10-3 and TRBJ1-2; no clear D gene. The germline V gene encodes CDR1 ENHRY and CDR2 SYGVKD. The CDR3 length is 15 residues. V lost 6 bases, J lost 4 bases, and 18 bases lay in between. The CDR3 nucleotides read TGTGCCATCAGCGATGTAGAGCCTTTCGGCTATGGCTACACCTTC. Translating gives CAISDVEPFGYGYTF.

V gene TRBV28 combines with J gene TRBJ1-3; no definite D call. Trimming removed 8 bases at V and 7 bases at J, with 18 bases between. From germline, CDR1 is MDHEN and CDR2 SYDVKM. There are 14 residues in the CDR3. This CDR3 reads CASSNGIGWNTIYF. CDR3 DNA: TGTGCCAGCTCTAACGGGATCGGGTGGAACACCATATATTTT.

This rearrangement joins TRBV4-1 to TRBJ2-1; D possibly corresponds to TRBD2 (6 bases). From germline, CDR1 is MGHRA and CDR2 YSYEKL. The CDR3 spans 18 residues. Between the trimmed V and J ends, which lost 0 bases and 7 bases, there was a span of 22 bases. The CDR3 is CASSQEGGGPGLGNEQFF. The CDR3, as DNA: TGCGCCAGCAGCCAAGAGGGGGGAGGCCCGGGATTAGGGAATGAGCAGTTCTTC.

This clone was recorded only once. The CDR3 region has the DNA TGTGCCAGTCGGGCCCCAGGGGGCGCCGAGACCCAGTACTTC. It specifies CASRAPGGAETQYF. The rearrangement uses TRBV28 and TRBJ2-5; 8 nucleotides agree with TRBD1. The CDR3 totals 14 residues. Germline V CDR1 and CDR2: MDHEN, SYDVKM. V shed 9 bases, J shed 5 bases, and the junction held 11 bases outside the gene matches.

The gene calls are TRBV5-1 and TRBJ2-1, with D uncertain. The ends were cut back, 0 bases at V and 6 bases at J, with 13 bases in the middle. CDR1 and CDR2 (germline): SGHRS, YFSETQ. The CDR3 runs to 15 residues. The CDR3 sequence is CASSLVALPSNEQFF. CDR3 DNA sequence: TGCGCCAGCAGCTTGGTAGCCCTACCCAGCAATGAGCAGTTCTTC.

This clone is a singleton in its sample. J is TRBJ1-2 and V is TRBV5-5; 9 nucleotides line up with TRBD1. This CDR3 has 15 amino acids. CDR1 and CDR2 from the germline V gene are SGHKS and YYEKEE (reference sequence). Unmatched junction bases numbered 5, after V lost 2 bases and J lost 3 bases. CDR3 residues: CASSFRDRADYGYTF. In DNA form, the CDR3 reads TGTGCCAGCAGCTTCCGGGACAGGGCTGACTATGGCTACACCTTC.

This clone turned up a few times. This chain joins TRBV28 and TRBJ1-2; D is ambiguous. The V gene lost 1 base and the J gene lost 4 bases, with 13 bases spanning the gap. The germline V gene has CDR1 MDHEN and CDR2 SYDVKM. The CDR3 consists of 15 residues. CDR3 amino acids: CASSLSEVSPYGYTF. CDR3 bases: TGTGCCAGCAGTTTATCAGAGGTGTCACCCTATGGCTACACCTTC.

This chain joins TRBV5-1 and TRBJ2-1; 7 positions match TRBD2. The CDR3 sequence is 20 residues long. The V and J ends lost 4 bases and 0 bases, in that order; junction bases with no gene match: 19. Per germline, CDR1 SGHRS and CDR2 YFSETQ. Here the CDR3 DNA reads TGCGCCAGCAGCGCAATTCTAGCGGTACCGTCTAAGAGCTCCTACAATGAGCAGTTCTTC. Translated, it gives CASSAILAVPSKSSYNEQFF.

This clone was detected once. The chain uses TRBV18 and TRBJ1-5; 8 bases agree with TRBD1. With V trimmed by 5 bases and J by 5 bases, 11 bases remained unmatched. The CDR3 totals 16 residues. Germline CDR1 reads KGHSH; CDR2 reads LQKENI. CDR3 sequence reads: CASSSGQGQRDQPQHF. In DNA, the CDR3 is TGTGCCAGCTCATCAGGACAGGGACAAAGAGATCAGCCCCAGCATTTT.

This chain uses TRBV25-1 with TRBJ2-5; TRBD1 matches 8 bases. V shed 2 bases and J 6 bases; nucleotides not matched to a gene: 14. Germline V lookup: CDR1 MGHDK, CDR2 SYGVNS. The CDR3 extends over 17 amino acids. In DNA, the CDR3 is TGTGCCAGCAGTGAAGGACAGGGCCTGTCAGCACATAAGACCCAGTACTTC. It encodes CASSEGQGLSAHKTQYF. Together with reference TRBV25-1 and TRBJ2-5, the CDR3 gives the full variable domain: EADIYQTPRYLVIGTGKKITLECSQTMGHDKMYWYQQDPGMELHLIHYSYGVNSTEKGDLSSESTVSRIRTEHFPLTLESARPSHTSQYLCASSEGQGLSAHKTQYFGPGTRLLVL.

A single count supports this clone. CDR3 residues: CASSFALASGSLHEQYF. In DNA form, the CDR3 reads TGCGCCAGCAGCTTTGCCTTGGCTAGCGGGAGTCTCCACGAGCAGTACTTC. The rearrangement links TRBV5-1 to TRBJ2-7; 10 positions match TRBD2. CDR1 is SGHRS, CDR2 YFSETQ, per germline. The CDR3 is 17 amino acids. Losses at the gene ends were 2 bases for V and 5 bases for J; bases not matched to a gene: 13.

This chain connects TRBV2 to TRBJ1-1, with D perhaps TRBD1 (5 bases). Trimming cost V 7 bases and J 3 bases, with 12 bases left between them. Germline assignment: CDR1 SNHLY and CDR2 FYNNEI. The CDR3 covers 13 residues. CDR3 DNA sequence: TGTGCCAGCACCCCGGGGGTGGACACTGAAGCTTTCTTT. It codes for CASTPGVDTEAFF.

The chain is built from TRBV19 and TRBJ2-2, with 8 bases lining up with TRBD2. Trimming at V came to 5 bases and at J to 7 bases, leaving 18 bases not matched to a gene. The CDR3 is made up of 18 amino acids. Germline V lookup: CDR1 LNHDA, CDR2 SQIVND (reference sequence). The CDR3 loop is CASSEPRRAGGRVGELFF. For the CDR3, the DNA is TGTGCCAGTAGTGAACCCCGGAGGGCGGGAGGTCGGGTCGGGGAGCTGTTTTTT.